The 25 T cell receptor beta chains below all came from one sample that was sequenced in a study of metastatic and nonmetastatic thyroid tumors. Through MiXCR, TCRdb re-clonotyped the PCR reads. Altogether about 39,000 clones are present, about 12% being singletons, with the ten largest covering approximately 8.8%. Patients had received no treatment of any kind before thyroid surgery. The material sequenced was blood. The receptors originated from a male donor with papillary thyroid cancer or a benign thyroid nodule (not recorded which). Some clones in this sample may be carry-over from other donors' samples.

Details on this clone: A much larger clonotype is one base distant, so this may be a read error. The CDR3 protein is CASDTGNVGNTIYF. The CDR3 nucleotides are TGTGCCAGCGACACAGGGAATGTTGGAAACACCATATATTTT. The chain links TRBV9 to TRBJ1-3, with TRBD1 as a possible D gene (6 bases). V lost 7 bases and J 3 bases, leaving 14 bases between the germline ends. Germline-derived CDR1 and CDR2 are SGDLS and YYNGEE. The CDR3 spans 14 residues.

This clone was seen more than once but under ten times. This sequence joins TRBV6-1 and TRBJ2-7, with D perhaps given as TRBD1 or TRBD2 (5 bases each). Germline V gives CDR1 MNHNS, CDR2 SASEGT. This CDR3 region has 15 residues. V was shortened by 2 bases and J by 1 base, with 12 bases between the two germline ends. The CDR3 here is CASSERLGESYEQYF. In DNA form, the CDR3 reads TGTGCCAGCAGTGAACGCCTGGGGGAATCCTACGAGCAGTACTTC.

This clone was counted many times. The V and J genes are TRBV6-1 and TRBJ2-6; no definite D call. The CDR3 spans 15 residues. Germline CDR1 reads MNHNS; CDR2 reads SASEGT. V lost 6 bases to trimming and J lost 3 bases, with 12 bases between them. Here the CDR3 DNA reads TGTGCCAGCAGCCCCCCTTGGGGTGGGGCCAACGTCCTGACTTTC. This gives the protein CASSPPWGGANVLTF.

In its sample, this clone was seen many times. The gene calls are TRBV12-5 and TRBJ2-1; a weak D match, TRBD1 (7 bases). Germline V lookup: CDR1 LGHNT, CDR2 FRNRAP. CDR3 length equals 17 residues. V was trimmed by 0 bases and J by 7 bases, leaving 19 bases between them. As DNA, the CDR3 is TGTGCTAGTGGTTTGGTACTAGGCAGGGGGGAAAGGAATGAGCAGTTCTTC. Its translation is CASGLVLGRGERNEQFF.

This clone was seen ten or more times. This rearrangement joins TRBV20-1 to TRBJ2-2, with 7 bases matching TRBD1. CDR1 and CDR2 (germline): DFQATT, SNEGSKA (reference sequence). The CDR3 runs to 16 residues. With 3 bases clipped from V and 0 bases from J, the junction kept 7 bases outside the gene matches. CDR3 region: CSASGRTGSNTGELFF. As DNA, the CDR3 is TGCAGTGCTAGCGGGCGGACAGGTTCGAACACCGGGGAGCTGTTTTTT.

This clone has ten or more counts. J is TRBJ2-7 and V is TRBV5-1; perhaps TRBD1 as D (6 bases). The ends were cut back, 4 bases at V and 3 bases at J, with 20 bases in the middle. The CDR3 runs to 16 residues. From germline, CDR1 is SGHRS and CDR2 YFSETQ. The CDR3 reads CASSHESTGISYEQYF. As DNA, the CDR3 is TGCGCCAGCAGCCACGAGTCGACAGGCATCAGCTACGAGCAGTACTTC.

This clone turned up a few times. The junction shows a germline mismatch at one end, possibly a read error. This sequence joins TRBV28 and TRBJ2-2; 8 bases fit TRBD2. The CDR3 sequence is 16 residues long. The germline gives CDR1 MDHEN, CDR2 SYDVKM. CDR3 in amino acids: CAGSSGAGGRTGELFF. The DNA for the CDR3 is TGTGCCGGCAGTAGCGGGGCAGGTGGGAGGACCGGGGAGCTGTTTTTT.

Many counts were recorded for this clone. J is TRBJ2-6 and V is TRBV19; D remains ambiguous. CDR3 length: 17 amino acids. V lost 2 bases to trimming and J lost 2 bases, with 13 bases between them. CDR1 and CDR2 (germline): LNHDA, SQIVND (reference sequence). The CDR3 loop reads CASSIQDWGTGANVLTF. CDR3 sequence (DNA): TGTGCCAGTAGTATACAGGATTGGGGAACTGGGGCCAACGTCCTGACTTTC.

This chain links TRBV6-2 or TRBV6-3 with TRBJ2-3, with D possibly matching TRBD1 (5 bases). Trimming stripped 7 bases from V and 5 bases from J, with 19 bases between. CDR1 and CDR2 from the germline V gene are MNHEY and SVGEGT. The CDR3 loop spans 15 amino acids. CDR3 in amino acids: CASTVQGVFGDTQYF. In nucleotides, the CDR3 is TGTGCCAGCACCGTTCAAGGGGTATTTGGAGATACGCAGTATTTT.

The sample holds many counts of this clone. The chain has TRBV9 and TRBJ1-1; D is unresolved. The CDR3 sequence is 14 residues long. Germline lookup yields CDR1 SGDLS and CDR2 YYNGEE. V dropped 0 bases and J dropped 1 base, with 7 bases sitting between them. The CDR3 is CASSVGRSNTEAFF. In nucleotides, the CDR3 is TGTGCCAGCAGCGTAGGGCGGTCGAACACTGAAGCTTTCTTT.

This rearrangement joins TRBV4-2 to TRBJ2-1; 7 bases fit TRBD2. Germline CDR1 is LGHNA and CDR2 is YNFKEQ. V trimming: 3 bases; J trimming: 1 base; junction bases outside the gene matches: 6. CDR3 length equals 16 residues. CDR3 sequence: CASSQIASGSYNEQFF. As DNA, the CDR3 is TGTGCCAGCAGCCAGATTGCTAGCGGATCCTACAATGAGCAGTTCTTC.

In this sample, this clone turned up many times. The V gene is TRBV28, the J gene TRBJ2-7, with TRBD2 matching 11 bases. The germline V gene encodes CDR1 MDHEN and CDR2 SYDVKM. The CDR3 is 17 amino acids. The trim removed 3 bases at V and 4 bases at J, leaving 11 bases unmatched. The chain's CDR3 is CASSFERGASGRYEQYF. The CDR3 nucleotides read TGTGCCAGCAGTTTCGAACGGGGGGCTAGCGGGAGGTACGAGCAGTACTTC.

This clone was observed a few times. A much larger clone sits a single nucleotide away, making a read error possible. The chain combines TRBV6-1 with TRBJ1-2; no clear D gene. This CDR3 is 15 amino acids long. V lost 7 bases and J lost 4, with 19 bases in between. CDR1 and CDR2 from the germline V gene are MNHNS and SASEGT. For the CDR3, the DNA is TGTGCCAGCACCGAAGTCCCGGAGGGAGTCTATGGCTACACCTTC. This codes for CASTEVPEGVYGYTF.

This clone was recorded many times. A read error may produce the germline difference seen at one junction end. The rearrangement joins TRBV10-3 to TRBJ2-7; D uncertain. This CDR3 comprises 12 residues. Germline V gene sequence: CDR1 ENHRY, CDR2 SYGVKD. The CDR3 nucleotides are TGTGCCATCAGGGAGTCTACCTACGAGCAGTACTTC. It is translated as CAIRESTYEQYF.

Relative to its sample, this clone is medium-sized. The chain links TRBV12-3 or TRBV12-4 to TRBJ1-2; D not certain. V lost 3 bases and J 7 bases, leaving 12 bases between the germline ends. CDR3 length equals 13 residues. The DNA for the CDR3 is TGTGCCAGCAGTTTGCCGGGATCGGTTGGCTACACCTTC. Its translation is CASSLPGSVGYTF.

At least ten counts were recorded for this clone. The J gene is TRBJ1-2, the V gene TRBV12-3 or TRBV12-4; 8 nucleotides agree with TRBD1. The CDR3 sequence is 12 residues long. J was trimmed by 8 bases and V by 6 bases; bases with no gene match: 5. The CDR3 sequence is CASSPGGGGYTF. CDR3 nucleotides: TGTGCCAGCAGCCCAGGGGGCGGCGGCTACACCTTC.

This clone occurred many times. The CDR3 DNA reads as TGTGCCAGTGTAAATGGAGGTGCCGACAATGAGCAGTTCTTC. It translates to CASVNGGADNEQFF. The chain recombines TRBV6-2 or TRBV6-3 with TRBJ2-1, with D possibly being TRBD2 (5 bases). This CDR3 comprises 14 residues. V shed 9 bases and J shed 5 bases, with 17 bases lying between them. Germline V lookup: CDR1 MNHEY, CDR2 SVGEGT.

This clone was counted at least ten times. Here the CDR3 DNA reads TGTGCCAGCGGATCCCGACAGATCTACAATGAGCAGTTCTTC. Protein: CASGSRQIYNEQFF. The genes are TRBV2 and TRBJ2-1; D perhaps matches TRBD1 (5 bases). The CDR3 is 14 amino acids. V gave up 8 bases and J gave up 3 bases, with 14 bases separating them. CDR1 SNHLY and CDR2 FYNNEI come from the germline V gene.

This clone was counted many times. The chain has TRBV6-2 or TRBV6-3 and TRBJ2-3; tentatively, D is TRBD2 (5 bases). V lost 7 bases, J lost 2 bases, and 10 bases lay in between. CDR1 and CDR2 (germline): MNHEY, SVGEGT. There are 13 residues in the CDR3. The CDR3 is CASTEALTDTQYF. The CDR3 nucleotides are TGTGCCAGCACGGAGGCACTCACAGATACGCAGTATTTT.

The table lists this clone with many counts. In DNA, the CDR3 is TGTGCCAGCAGCTTGGACGGGACAGCCCGCGAGCAGTACTTC. This sequence encodes CASSLDGTAREQYF. V is TRBV5-4 and J is TRBJ2-7, with 7 nucleotides matching TRBD1. Germline values: CDR1 SGHNT, CDR2 YYREEE (reference sequence). This CDR3 spans 14 amino acids. J gave up 6 bases and V 0 bases, and 6 bases lay outside the gene matches.

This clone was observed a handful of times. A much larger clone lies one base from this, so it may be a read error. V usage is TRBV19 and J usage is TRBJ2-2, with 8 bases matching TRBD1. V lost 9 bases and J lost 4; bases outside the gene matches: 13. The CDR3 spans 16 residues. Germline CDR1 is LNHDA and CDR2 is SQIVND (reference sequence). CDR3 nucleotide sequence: TGTGCCAGCTCTCGGACAGGGCAATTAAGCACCGGGGAGCTGTTTTTT. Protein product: CASSRTGQLSTGELFF.

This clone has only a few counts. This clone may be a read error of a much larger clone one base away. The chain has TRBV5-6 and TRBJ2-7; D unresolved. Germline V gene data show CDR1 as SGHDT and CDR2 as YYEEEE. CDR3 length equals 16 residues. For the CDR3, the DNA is TGTGCCATCAGCTTGGAGCAGGTCCCAGGAGCCGGCGAGCAGTACTTC. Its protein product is CAISLEQVPGAGEQYF.

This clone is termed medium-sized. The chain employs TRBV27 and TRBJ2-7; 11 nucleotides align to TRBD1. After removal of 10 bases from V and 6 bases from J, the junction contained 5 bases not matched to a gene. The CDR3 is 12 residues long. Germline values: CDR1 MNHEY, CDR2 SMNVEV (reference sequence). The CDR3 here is CATRDRGGEQYF. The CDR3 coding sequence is TGTGCCACCCGGGACAGGGGGGGCGAGCAGTACTTC.

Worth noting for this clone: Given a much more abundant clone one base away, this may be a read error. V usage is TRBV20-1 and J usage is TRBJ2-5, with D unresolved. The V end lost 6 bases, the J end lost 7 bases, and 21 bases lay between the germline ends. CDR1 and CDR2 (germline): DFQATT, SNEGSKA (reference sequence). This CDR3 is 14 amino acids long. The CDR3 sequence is CSATPVLKVGTQYF. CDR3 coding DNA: TGCAGTGCCACGCCGGTCCTCAAGGTTGGGACCCAGTACTTC.

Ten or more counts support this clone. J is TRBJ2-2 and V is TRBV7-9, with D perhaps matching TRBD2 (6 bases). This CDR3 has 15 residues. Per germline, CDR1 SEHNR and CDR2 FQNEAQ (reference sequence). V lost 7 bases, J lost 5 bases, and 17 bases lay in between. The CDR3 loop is CASTSRGAGTGELFF. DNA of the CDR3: TGTGCCAGCACCTCAAGAGGGGCGGGGACCGGGGAGCTGTTTTTT.